This T cell receptor (beta chain) was recorded in a study of blood T cell repertoires in COVID-19. Only in-frame clones appear in the TCRdb table, and some are missing; sequencing was by immunoSEQ multiplex PCR. The sample shows fewer than 350,000 clones, about nine tenths of them seen only once. This clone was seen once. V shed 5 bases, J shed 0 bases, and the junction held 7 bases outside the gene matches. CDR1 and CDR2 from the germline V gene are PRHDT and FYEKMQ (reference sequence). The CDR3 extends over 16 amino acids. The specimen sequenced was peripheral blood. The gene calls are TRBV13 and TRBJ2-7; the match to TRBD2 covers 10 bases. The receptor was derived from a man aged 25 to 40 with COVID-19, enrolled during active disease. The CDR3 bases are TGTGCCAGCAGCCCAAGACTAGCGGGCCACTCCTACGAGCAGTACTTC. As protein: CASSPRLAGHSYEQYF.